A single sample gave rise to the 26 T cell receptor beta chains below, sequenced in a study of shared clonotypes between healthy human individuals. The repertoire was sequenced with immunoSEQ multiplex PCR; TCRdb's copy has only in-frame clones and lacks some. Of about 610,000 clones listed, around 97% are singletons. Sequenced sample: naive CD4+ T cells sorted from blood. The subset was: CD45RA+ positively selected. Source of these receptors: a woman in her 30s in good health.

The rearrangement uses TRBV5-1 and TRBJ1-4; D remains ambiguous. There are 13 residues in the CDR3. With 0 bases removed from V and 1 base from J, the gap between germline ends came to 1 base. Germline CDR1 reads SGHRS; CDR2 reads YFSETQ. The CDR3 DNA follows: TGCGCCAGCAGCTTGGAAACTAATGAAAAACTGTTTTTT. Protein sequence: CASSLETNEKLFF.

This clone was counted only a few times. V gene TRBV11-2 combines with J gene TRBJ2-1, with 10 bases that match TRBD2. Trimming cost V 6 bases and J 8 bases; bases outside gene matches: 10. CDR3 length equals 15 residues. CDR1 and CDR2 (germline): SGHAT, FQNNGV. The CDR3 nucleotides read TGTGCCAGCAGTAATGTAGCGGGAGGAGAGGATGAGCAGTTCTTC. Amino acids: CASSNVAGGEDEQFF.

In the case of this clone: Other DNA sequences in the same sample also yield this CDR3. The chain carries TRBV7-2 and TRBJ2-7, with 11 bases matching TRBD2. The CDR3 is 15 amino acids. V lost 2 bases to trimming and J lost 0 bases; unmatched junction nucleotides: 0. The germline V gene encodes CDR1 SGHTA and CDR2 FQGNSA. This chain's CDR3 is CASSLTSGSSYEQYF. In DNA form, the CDR3 reads TGTGCCAGCAGCTTAACTAGCGGGAGCTCCTACGAGCAGTACTTC. Combining the CDR3 with reference TRBV7-2 and TRBJ2-7 gives the whole variable domain GAGVSQSPSNKVTEKGKDVELRCDPISGHTALYWYRQSLGQGLEFLIYFQGNSAPDKSGLPSDRFSAERTGGSVSTLTIQRTQQEDSAVYLCASSLTSGSSYEQYFGPGTRLTVT.

V is TRBV5-1 and J is TRBJ2-7; the match to TRBD2 covers 7 bases. V lost 7 bases and J lost 4; bases outside the gene matches: 8. The germline V gene encodes CDR1 SGHRS and CDR2 YFSETQ. The CDR3 length is 13 residues. CDR3 nucleotide sequence: TGCGCCAGCGCCGGGCCCGGGGGGTACGAGCAGTACTTC. Translation gives CASAGPGGYEQYF.

DNA for the CDR3: TGTGCCAGCACCCTACCCCCCAATCAGCCCCAGCATTTT. Its protein product is CASTLPPNQPQHF. The rearrangement links TRBV28 to TRBJ1-5; no reliable D call. This CDR3 has 13 residues. Between the trimmed V and J ends, which lost 7 bases and 3 bases, there was a span of 10 bases. Looked up from germline, CDR1 is MDHEN and CDR2 is SYDVKM.

The J gene is TRBJ2-7, the V gene TRBV18; D gene ambiguous. Germline CDR1 is KGHSH and CDR2 is LQKENI. V was clipped by 3 bases and J by 3 bases, with 12 bases between them. CDR3 size: 14 residues. CDR3 region: CASSPAGPSYEQYF. CDR3 nucleotide sequence: TGTGCCAGCTCACCGGCAGGACCTAGCTACGAGCAGTACTTC.

The V gene is TRBV9, the J gene TRBJ2-5; 7 bases fit TRBD2. Per germline, CDR1 SGDLS and CDR2 YYNGEE. The J segment lost 5 bases and the V segment lost 4 bases, leaving 29 bases of the junction unmatched. This CDR3 is 21 amino acids long. The CDR3 is CASSSPLRGEGSSWGGETQYF. The CDR3 nucleotides read TGTGCCAGCAGCTCCCCTCTAAGGGGAGAAGGGTCTAGTTGGGGAGGGGAGACCCAGTACTTC.

The chain recombines TRBV6-1 with TRBJ1-1; tentative D call: TRBD1 (5 bases). The CDR3 loop spans 16 amino acids. V lost 1 base and J 0 bases, leaving 12 bases between the germline ends. Germline V gene sequence: CDR1 MNHNS, CDR2 SASEGT. Here the CDR3 DNA reads TGTGCCAGCAGTGAAGGAGGGGCAGACTTGAACACTGAAGCTTTCTTT. Its translation: CASSEGGADLNTEAFF.

This chain connects TRBV5-1 to TRBJ2-1; D is undetermined. In germline, CDR1 is SGHRS, CDR2 YFSETQ. This CDR3 region has 13 residues. Trimming cost V 2 bases and J 7 bases, with 10 bases left between them. The CDR3, as DNA: TGCGCCAGCAGCTTCGAACCTTTAAATGAGCAGTTCTTC. As protein: CASSFEPLNEQFF.

J is TRBJ2-3 and V is TRBV28; TRBD1 agrees at 9 bases. In germline, CDR1 is MDHEN, CDR2 SYDVKM. The V segment lost 6 bases and the J segment 2 bases; nucleotides outside the gene matches: 6. CDR3 size: 15 residues. CDR3 residues: CASRPGTGYTDTQYF. CDR3 coding DNA: TGTGCCAGCAGACCCGGGACAGGGTACACAGATACGCAGTATTTT.

The chain has TRBV18 and TRBJ2-7, with 9 nucleotides matching TRBD1. The germline V gene has CDR1 KGHSH and CDR2 LQKENI. Trimming took 0 bases from V and 3 from J; bases not matched to a gene: 6. The CDR3 runs 16 residues. In DNA form, the CDR3 reads TGTGCCAGCTCACCACCGGACAGGGGCTCGGACTACGAGCAGTACTTC. As protein: CASSPPDRGSDYEQYF.

The chain employs TRBV5-1 and TRBJ2-7, with TRBD2 matching over 10 bases. The CDR3 is 15 residues long. Germline V gene sequence: CDR1 SGHRS, CDR2 YFSETQ. After removal of 4 bases from V and 2 bases from J, the junction contained 6 bases not matched to a gene. CDR3 region: CASSGTSGEPYEQYF. The CDR3 DNA follows: TGCGCCAGCAGCGGCACTAGCGGGGAACCCTACGAGCAGTACTTC.

The J gene is TRBJ2-1, the V gene TRBV5-1; 10 positions agree with TRBD2. Germline V gene sequence: CDR1 SGHRS, CDR2 YFSETQ. The CDR3 is made up of 17 amino acids. Trimming cost V 0 bases and J 0 bases; bases outside gene matches: 3. CDR3 DNA sequence: TGCGCCAGCAGCTTGGACCCTAGCGGGAGCTCCTACAATGAGCAGTTCTTC. It translates to CASSLDPSGSSYNEQFF.

The rearrangement uses TRBV4-1 and TRBJ1-6, with 7 bases aligning to TRBD1. CDR1 MGHRA and CDR2 YSYEKL come from the germline V gene. The V and J ends lost 3 bases and 0 bases, in that order; junction bases with no gene match: 8. The CDR3 runs 18 residues. CDR3 sequence: CASSQAYRGNSYNSPLHF. CDR3 DNA: TGCGCCAGCAGCCAGGCCTACAGGGGAAACTCCTATAATTCACCCCTCCACTTT.

V is TRBV27 and J is TRBJ2-2; D is undetermined. Trimming shortened V by 0 bases and J by 7 bases, and 6 bases separated the two germline ends. Germline CDR1 reads MNHEY; CDR2 reads SMNVEV (reference sequence). The CDR3 runs to 13 residues. CDR3 in DNA: TGTGCCAGCAGTTTATCGGGTATCGGGGAGCTGTTTTTT. Protein sequence: CASSLSGIGELFF.

The chain recombines TRBV5-5 with TRBJ2-7; 7 nucleotides align to TRBD1. Trimming removed 0 bases from V and 4 bases from J; junction bases left unmatched: 10. The CDR3 totals 16 residues. Germline lookup yields CDR1 SGHKS and CDR2 YYEKEE (reference sequence). The CDR3: CASSLDEIQGKYEQYF. In DNA, the CDR3 is TGTGCCAGCAGCTTGGACGAAATACAGGGGAAGTACGAGCAGTACTTC.

For this clone: This specimen includes other DNA sequences encoding the same CDR3. The genes are TRBV7-2 and TRBJ2-5; D unresolved. The V gene's germline CDR1 is SGHTA and CDR2 FQGNSA. V was clipped by 1 base and J by 5 bases, with 8 bases between them. There are 13 residues in the CDR3. CDR3 sequence: CASSLGAGETQYF. The CDR3 nucleotides are TGTGCCAGCAGCTTAGGGGCCGGGGAGACCCAGTACTTC.

This clone was counted a few times. The V call is TRBV2, the J call TRBJ2-2; D uncertain. Germline CDR1 and CDR2: SNHLY and FYNNEI. V was clipped by 7 bases and J by 5 bases, with 11 bases between them. The CDR3 is 13 amino acids. The CDR3 coding sequence is TGTGCCAGCACCTCGCTAGTGACCGGGGAGCTGTTTTTT. Its translation is CASTSLVTGELFF.

This sequence joins TRBV2 and TRBJ2-5, with D unclear. This CDR3 spans 14 amino acids. Trimming took 3 bases from V and 1 from J, leaving 9 bases between them. CDR1 is SNHLY, CDR2 FYNNEI, per germline. CDR3 amino acids: CASSDVLPQETQYF. CDR3 bases: TGTGCCAGCAGTGACGTGCTTCCCCAAGAGACCCAGTACTTC.

V is TRBV28 and J is TRBJ1-6; D unclear. Germline CDR1 and CDR2: MDHEN and SYDVKM. The CDR3 covers 14 residues. V was clipped by 2 bases and J by 7 bases, with 9 bases between them. The CDR3 nucleotides are TGTGCCAGCAGTTTAGGCCTGTTGAATTCACCCCTCCACTTT. Its protein product is CASSLGLLNSPLHF. Based on the CDR3 plus reference TRBV28 and TRBJ1-6, the full variable domain is DVKVTQSSRYLVKRTGEKVFLECVQDMDHENMFWYRQDPGLGLRLIYFSYDVKMKEKGDIPEGYSVSREKKERFSLILESASTNQTSMYLCASSLGLLNSPLHFGNGTRLTVT.

V gene TRBV9 combines with J gene TRBJ2-3, with D possibly matching TRBD2 (5 bases). Germline V gives CDR1 SGDLS, CDR2 YYNGEE. The germline V and J ends were trimmed by 0 bases and 0 bases, with 11 bases remaining between them. This CDR3 comprises 16 residues. CDR3 nucleotides: TGTGCCAGCAGCGTAGATCTAGCCCCTAGCACAGATACGCAGTATTTT. Translated, it gives CASSVDLAPSTDTQYF.

V gene TRBV30 combines with J gene TRBJ1-3; D remains ambiguous. V dropped 5 bases and J dropped 0 bases, with 8 bases sitting between them. The CDR3 covers 13 residues. CDR1 is GTSNPN and CDR2 is SVGIG in the germline V gene (reference sequence). Here the CDR3 reads CAWGLSSGNTIYF. The CDR3 DNA follows: TGTGCCTGGGGGCTGAGCTCTGGAAACACCATATATTTT.

The V call is TRBV28, the J call TRBJ2-7, with 7 positions matching TRBD1. Germline CDR1 reads MDHEN; CDR2 reads SYDVKM. Losses at the gene ends were 6 bases for V and 10 bases for J; bases not matched to a gene: 15. The CDR3 contains 14 residues. The DNA for the CDR3 is TGTGCCAGCAGAAGACAGGGTGCGGAGCTAGGACAGTACTTC. Its translation is CASRRQGAELGQYF.

The chain carries TRBV27 and TRBJ1-1; 9 bases fit TRBD1. The germline CDR1 and CDR2 sequences are MNHEY and SMNVEV (reference sequence). CDR3 size: 16 residues. With 5 bases clipped from V and 1 base from J, the junction kept 8 bases outside the gene matches. The CDR3 here is CASSGQDRGRNTEAFF. The CDR3 DNA is TGTGCCAGCAGTGGCCAGGACAGGGGCCGGAACACTGAAGCTTTCTTT.

The V call is TRBV18, the J call TRBJ2-7; TRBD2 matches 12 bases. The CDR3 has 16 residues. Germline values: CDR1 KGHSH, CDR2 LQKENI. The trim removed 6 bases at V and 0 bases at J, leaving 6 bases unmatched. CDR3 in DNA: TGTGCCAGCTCCCTGGGGACTAGCGGGCACTCCTACGAGCAGTACTTC. Translated: CASSLGTSGHSYEQYF.

The chain uses TRBV10-3 and TRBJ2-2; D call uncertain. Germline-derived CDR1 and CDR2 are ENHRY and SYGVKD. The CDR3 sequence is 13 residues long. Trimming left V 0 bases short and J 3 bases short, with 2 bases between. In nucleotides, the CDR3 is TGTGCCATCAGTGAGTCTGACACCGGGGAGCTGTTTTTT. Amino acids: CAISESDTGELFF.